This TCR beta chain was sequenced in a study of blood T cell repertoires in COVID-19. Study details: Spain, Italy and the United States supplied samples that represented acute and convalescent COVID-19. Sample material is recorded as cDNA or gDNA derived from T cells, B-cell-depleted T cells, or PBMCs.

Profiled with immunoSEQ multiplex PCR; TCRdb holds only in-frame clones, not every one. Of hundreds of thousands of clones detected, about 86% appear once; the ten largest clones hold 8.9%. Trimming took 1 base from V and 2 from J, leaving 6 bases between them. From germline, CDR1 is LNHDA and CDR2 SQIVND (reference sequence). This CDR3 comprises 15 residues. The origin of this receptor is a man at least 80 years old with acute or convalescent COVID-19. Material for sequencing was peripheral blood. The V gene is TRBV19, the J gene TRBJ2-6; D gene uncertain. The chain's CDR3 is CASSIGGAGANVLTF. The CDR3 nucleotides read TGTGCCAGTAGTATAGGTGGAGCTGGGGCCAACGTCCTGACTTTC.